The rows below give T cell receptor beta chains drawn from one sample of a study of blood T cell repertoires in COVID-19. Clones were sequenced by immunoSEQ multiplex PCR, and TCRdb holds only the in-frame ones, with some missing. The sample has 5,000 to 6,000 clones; approximately 87% are singletons. Sequencing used peripheral blood. These receptors came from a man aged 55 to 70 with acute or convalescent COVID-19. CDR3s include the opening cysteine and the closing phenylalanine or tryptophan. The order of the fields is J gene, clone size, V gene, D gene, CDR3 protein, CDR3 DNA. The D gene is left open where the match is weak. The size of a clone is reported for some rows only, either as once, few or many, or as a class for expanded clones.

TRBJ2-6 - TRBV5-1 - CASSLAGSGANVLTF TGCGCCAGCAGCTTGGCAGGGTCTGGGGCCAACGTCCTGACTTTC
TRBJ1-3 - TRBV6-5 - CASSLSRELSGNTIYF TGTGCCAGCAGTTTAAGTAGGGAGCTCTCTGGAAACACCATATATTTT
TRBJ2-3 - TRBV5-1 - CASSLGQSTDTQYF TGCGCCAGCAGCTTGGGCCAGAGCACAGATACGCAGTATTTT
TRBJ1-6 - TRBV5-8 - CASSQGTFGSYNSPLHF TGTGCCAGCAGCCAGGGGACGTTTGGGTCCTATAATTCACCCCTCCACTTT
TRBJ2-1 - TRBV29-1 - CSVDSGSNEQFF TGCAGCGTTGATTCGGGTTCCAATGAGCAGTTCTTC
TRBJ1-3 - TRBV5-6 TRBD1 CASSTGGGGNTIYF TGTGCCAGCAGCACAGGGGGAGGTGGAAACACCATATATTTT
TRBJ1-5 - TRBV15 - CATSRERSVSINQPQHF TGTGCCACCAGCAGAGAGAGGAGCGTCTCAATAAATCAGCCCCAGCATTTT
TRBJ1-4 - TRBV2 TRBD1 CASSDGGQSTLIEKLFF TGTGCCAGCAGTGACGGGGGACAGTCTACACTAATCGAAAAACTGTTTTTT
TRBJ2-3 - TRBV11-2 - CASSLGLAARTDTQYF TGTGCCAGCAGCTTAGGATTAGCGGCACGCACAGATACGCAGTATTTT
TRBJ2-7 - TRBV13 - CASSTGGVYEQYF TGTGCCAGCAGCACCGGAGGGGTCTACGAGCAGTACTTC
TRBJ2-1 - TRBV19 - CASSIDYFKQFF TGTGCCAGTAGTATAGACTACTTTAAGCAGTTCTTC
TRBJ1-5 - TRBV5-6 - CASSRTDGNGPQHF TGTGCCAGCAGCCGGACAGATGGGAATGGGCCCCAGCATTTT
TRBJ2-5 - TRBV7-8 TRBD2 CASSLEHSLAGEETQYF TGTGCCAGCAGCTTAGAGCACTCCCTAGCGGGAGAAGAGACCCAGTACTTC
TRBJ2-1 - TRBV28 TRBD2 CASSLGGSYNEQFF TGTGCCAGCAGTTTAGGCGGGAGCTACAATGAGCAGTTCTTC
TRBJ1-4 once TRBV28 - CASSLIQNNEKLFF TGTGCCAGCAGTTTGATACAGAATAATGAAAAACTGTTTTTT
TRBJ2-5 - TRBV10-2 - CASSEWAQETQYF TGCGCCAGCAGTGAGTGGGCCCAAGAGACCCAGTACTTC
TRBJ1-3 - TRBV4-2 - CASSQDYSGRNTIYF TGTGCCAGCAGCCAAGATTACTCGGGGAGAAACACCATATATTTT
TRBJ2-7 - TRBV2 - CASSERSGASYEQYF TGTGCCAGCAGTGAACGGAGCGGAGCCTCCTACGAGCAGTACTTC
TRBJ2-2 - TRBV10-2 TRBD2 CASRGFYGTSGNTGELFF TGCGCCAGCAGGGGATTTTACGGGACTAGCGGTAACACCGGGGAGCTGTTTTTT
TRBJ1-5 - TRBV7-8 TRBD1 CASSVDRDQPQHF TGTGCCAGCAGCGTGGACAGGGACCAGCCCCAGCATTTT
TRBJ1-1 - TRBV20-1 - CSAPGQGKAFF TGCAGTGCTCCAGGTCAGGGAAAAGCTTTCTTT
TRBJ1-1 - TRBV27 - CASSLQGNTEAFF TGTGCCAGCAGTCTCCAGGGGAACACTGAAGCTTTCTTT
TRBJ2-5 - TRBV6-5 TRBD1 CASSSRAGTGQETQYF TGTGCCAGCAGTTCCCGAGCCGGGACAGGGCAAGAGACCCAGTACTTC
TRBJ1-2 - TRBV29-1 - CSVSLAGASGYTF TGCAGCGTGTCACTGGCGGGGGCTAGTGGCTACACCTTC
TRBJ1-4 - TRBV7-9 - CASSLAQGGEKLFF TGTGCCAGCAGCTTAGCCCAGGGAGGCGAAAAACTGTTTTTT
TRBJ2-7 - TRBV6-5 - CASSSQYEQYF TGTGCCAGCAGTTCCCAGTACGAGCAGTACTTC
TRBJ2-7 - TRBV4-1 - CASSGAGGYEQYF TGCGCCAGCAGCGGAGCCGGGGGCTACGAGCAGTACTTC
TRBJ1-5 - TRBV6-4 - CASSTLQGSNQPQHF TGTGCCAGCAGTACTTTACAGGGAAGTAATCAGCCCCAGCATTTT
TRBJ2-5 - TRBV11-1 TRBD2 CASSRGGGGETQYF TGTGCCAGCAGCCGAGGCGGGGGTGGAGAGACCCAGTACTTC
TRBJ2-1 - TRBV25-1 TRBD1 CASSGGQGEFF TGTGCCAGCAGTGGGGGACAGGGGGAGTTCTTC
TRBJ1-5 - TRBV12-5 - CAPHRSNSNQPQHF TGTGCCCCCCACCGGAGTAATAGCAATCAGCCCCAGCATTTT
TRBJ2-5 - TRBV3-1/TRBV3-2 TRBD1 CASSQVGTGQETQYF TGTGCCAGCAGCCAAGTTGGGACAGGGCAAGAGACCCAGTACTTC
TRBJ1-1 - TRBV5-6 TRBD1 CASSLGRGQGATEAFF TGTGCCAGCAGCTTGGGGAGGGGTCAGGGGGCCACTGAAGCTTTCTTT
TRBJ1-4 - TRBV7-2 TRBD1 CASSTRSSGQANEKLFF TGTGCCAGCAGCACGCGGTCCAGTGGACAGGCTAATGAAAAACTGTTTTTT
TRBJ2-2 - TRBV28 - CASRLLAANTGELFF TGTGCCAGCAGATTATTAGCCGCGAACACCGGGGAGCTGTTTTTT
TRBJ2-7 - TRBV29-1 - CSAGGGQSSYEQYF TGCAGCGCGGGTGGGGGACAATCCTCCTACGAGCAGTACTTC